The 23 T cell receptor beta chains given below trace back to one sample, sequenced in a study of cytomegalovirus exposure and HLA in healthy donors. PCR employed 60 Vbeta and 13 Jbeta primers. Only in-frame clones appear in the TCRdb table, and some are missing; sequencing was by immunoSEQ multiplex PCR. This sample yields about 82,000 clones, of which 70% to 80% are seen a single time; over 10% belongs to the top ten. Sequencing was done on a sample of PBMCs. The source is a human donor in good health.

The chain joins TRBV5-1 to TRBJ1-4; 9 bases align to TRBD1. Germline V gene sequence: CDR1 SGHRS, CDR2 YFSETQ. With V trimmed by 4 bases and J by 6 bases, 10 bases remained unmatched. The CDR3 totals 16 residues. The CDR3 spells CASSARQGVVDEKLFF. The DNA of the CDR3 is TGCGCCAGCAGCGCGCGACAGGGGGTTGTTGATGAAAAACTGTTTTTT.

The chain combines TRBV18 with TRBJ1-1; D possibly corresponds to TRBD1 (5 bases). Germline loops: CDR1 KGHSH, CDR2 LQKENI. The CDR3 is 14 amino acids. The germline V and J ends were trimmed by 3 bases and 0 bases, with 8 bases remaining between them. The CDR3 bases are TGTGCCAGCTCACCGGGACTCCTGAACACTGAAGCTTTCTTT. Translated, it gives CASSPGLLNTEAFF. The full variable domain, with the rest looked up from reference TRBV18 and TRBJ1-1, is NAGVMQNPRHLVRRRGQEARLRCSPMKGHSHVYWYRQLPEEGLKFMVYLQKENIIDESGMPKERFSAEFPKEGPSILRIQQVVRGDSAAYFCASSPGLLNTEAFFGQGTRLTVV.

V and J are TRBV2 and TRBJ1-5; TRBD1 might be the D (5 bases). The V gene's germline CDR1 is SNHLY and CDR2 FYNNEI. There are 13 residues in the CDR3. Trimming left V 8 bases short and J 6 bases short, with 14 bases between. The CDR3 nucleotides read TGTGCCAGCTGTTTCGGTCAGGGTCAGCCCCAGCATTTT. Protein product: CASCFGQGQPQHF.

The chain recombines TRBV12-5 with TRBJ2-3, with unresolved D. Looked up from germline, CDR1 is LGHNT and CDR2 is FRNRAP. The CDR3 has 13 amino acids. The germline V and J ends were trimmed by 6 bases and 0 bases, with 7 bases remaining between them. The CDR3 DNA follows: TGTGCTAGTGGCCGAGCTAGCACAGATACGCAGTATTTT. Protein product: CASGRASTDTQYF.

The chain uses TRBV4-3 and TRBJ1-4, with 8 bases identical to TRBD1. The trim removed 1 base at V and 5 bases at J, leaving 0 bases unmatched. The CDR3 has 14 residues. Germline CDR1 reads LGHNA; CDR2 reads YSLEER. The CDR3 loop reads CASSQGQGNEKLFF. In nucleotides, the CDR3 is TGCGCCAGCAGCCAAGGACAGGGGAATGAAAAACTGTTTTTT.

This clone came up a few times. The CDR3 sequence: CASSLVGTDQGTEAFF. In DNA, the CDR3 is TGTGCCAGCAGCTTAGTAGGCACGGACCAGGGGACTGAAGCTTTCTTT. The rearrangement uses TRBV7-6 and TRBJ1-1; TRBD1 might be the D (6 bases). Germline-derived CDR1 and CDR2 are SGHVS and FNYEAQ. The CDR3 has 16 residues. V was trimmed by 1 base and J by 5 bases, leaving 17 bases between them.

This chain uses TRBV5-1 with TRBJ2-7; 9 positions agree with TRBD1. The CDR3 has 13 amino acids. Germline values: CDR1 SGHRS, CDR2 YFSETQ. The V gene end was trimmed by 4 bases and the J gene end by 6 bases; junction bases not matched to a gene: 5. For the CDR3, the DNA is TGCGCCAGCAGCGAGGGACAGGGCCCCGAGCAGTACTTC. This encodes CASSEGQGPEQYF.

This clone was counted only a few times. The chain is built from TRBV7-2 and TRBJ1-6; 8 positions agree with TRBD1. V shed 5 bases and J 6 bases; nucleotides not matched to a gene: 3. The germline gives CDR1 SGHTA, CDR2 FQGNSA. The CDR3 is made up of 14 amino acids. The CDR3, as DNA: TGTGCCAGCAGCCCGGGACAGGTTAATTCACCCCTCCACTTT. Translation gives CASSPGQVNSPLHF.

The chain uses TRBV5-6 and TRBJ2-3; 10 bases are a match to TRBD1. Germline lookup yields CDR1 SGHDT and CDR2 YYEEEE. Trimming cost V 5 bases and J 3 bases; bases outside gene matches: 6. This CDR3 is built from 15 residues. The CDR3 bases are TGTGCCAGCAGAAAACCGGGACAGGGGACAGATACGCAGTATTTT. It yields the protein CASRKPGQGTDTQYF.

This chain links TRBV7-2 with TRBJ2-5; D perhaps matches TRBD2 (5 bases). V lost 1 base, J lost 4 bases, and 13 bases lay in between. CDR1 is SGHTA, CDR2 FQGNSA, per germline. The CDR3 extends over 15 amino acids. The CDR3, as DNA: TGTGCCAGCAGCTTAGGTCAGGTCAGCGGAGAGACCCAGTACTTC. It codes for CASSLGQVSGETQYF.

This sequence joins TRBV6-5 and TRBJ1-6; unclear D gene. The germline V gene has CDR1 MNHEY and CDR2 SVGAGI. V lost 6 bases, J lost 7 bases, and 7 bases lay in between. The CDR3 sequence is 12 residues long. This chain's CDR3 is CASSPGNSPLHF. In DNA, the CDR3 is TGTGCCAGCAGCCCGGGGAATTCACCCCTCCACTTT.

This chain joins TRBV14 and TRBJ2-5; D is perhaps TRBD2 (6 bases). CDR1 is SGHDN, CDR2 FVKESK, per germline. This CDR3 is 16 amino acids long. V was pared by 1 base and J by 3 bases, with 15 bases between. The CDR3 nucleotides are TGTGCCAGCAGCCAAGGACCCGGGACTGATAAAGAGACCCAGTACTTC. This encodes CASSQGPGTDKETQYF.

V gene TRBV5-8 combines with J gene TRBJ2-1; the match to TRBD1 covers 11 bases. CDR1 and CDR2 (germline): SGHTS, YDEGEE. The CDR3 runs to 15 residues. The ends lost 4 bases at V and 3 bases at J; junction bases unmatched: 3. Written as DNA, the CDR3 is TGTGCCAGCAGCCCCGGGACAGGGGGCTACAATGAGCAGTTCTTC. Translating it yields CASSPGTGGYNEQFF.

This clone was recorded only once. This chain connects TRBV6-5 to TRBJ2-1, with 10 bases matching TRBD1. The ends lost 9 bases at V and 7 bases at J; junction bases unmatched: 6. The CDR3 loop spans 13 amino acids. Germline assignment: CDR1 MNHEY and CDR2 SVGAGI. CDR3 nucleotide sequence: TGTGCCAGTAACCGGGACAGGGGTAATGAGCAGTTCTTC. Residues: CASNRDRGNEQFF.

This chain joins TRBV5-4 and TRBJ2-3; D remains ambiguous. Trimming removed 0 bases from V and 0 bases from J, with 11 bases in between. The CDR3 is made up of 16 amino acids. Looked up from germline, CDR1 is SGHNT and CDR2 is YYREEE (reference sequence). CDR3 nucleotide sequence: TGTGCCAGCAGCTTGGCCTTAACCACTAGCACAGATACGCAGTATTTT. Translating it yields CASSLALTTSTDTQYF.

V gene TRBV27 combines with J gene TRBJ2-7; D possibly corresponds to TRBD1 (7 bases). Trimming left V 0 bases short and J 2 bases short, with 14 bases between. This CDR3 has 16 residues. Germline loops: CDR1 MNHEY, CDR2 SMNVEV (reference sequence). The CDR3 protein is CASSLSAGQRAYEQYF. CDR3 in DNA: TGTGCCAGCAGTTTATCGGCGGGACAGCGAGCCTACGAGCAGTACTTC.

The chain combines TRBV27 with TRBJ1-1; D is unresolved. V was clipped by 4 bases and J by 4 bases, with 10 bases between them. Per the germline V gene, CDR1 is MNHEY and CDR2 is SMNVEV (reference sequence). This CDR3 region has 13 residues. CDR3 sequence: CASSWSGSTEAFF. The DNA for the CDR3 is TGTGCCAGCAGTTGGTCGGGGAGCACTGAAGCTTTCTTT.

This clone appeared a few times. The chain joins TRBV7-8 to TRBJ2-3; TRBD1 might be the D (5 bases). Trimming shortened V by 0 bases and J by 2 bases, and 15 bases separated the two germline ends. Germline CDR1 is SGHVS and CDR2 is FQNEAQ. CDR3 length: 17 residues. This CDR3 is CASSLARRAGPTDTQYF. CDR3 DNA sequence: TGTGCCAGCAGCTTAGCGCGCAGGGCAGGGCCCACAGATACGCAGTATTTT.

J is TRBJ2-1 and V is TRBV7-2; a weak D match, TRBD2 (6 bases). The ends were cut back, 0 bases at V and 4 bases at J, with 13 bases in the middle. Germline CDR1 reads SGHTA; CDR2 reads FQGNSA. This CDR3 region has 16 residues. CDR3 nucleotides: TGTGCCAGCAGCTTAGCCGGGGCGGGGCTATACAATGAGCAGTTCTTC. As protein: CASSLAGAGLYNEQFF.

The CDR3 bases are TGTGCCAGCAGCGGGACAGTCTATAGCAATCAGCCCCAGCATTTT. Translation: CASSGTVYSNQPQHF. The chain links TRBV16 to TRBJ1-5, with TRBD1 matching 7 bases. From germline, CDR1 is KGHSY and CDR2 FQNENV. With 5 bases clipped from V and 0 bases from J, the junction kept 4 bases outside the gene matches. The CDR3 is 15 amino acids.

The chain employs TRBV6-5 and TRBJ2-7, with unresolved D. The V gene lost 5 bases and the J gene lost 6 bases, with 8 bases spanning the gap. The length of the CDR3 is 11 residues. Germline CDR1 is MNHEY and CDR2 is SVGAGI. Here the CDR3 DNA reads TGTGCCAGCAGTAATTCCGGCGAGCAGTACTTC. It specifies CASSNSGEQYF.

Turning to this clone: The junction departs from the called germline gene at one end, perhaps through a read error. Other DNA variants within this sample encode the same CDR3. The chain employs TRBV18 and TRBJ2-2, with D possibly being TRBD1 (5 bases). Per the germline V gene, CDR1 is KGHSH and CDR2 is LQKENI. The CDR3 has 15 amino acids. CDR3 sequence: CASSPIAGNPGELFF. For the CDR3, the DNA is TGTGCCAGCTCACCAATTGCAGGGAACCCCGGGGAGCTGTTTTTT.

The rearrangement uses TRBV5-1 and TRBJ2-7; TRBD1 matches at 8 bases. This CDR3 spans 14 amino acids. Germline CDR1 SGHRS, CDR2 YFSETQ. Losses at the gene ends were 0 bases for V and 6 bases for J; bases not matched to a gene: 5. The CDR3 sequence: CASSLARTGCEQYF. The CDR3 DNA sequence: TGCGCCAGCAGCTTGGCCCGGACAGGGTGCGAGCAGTACTTC.